Listed below are T cell receptor beta chains from one sample, sequenced in a study of CD4 and CD8 cells across lung adenocarcinoma regions. TCRdb called the PCR reads again in MiXCR, with one record for every CDR3 protein. The sample consists of some 16,000 distinct CDR3 sequences, just under 55% of them appearing once. Sequencing used CD8+ T cells from the center of a lung tumor. The receptors originated from a female donor with lung adenocarcinoma. The CD4 and CD8 labels of this study may be unreliable. The CDR3 runs from the conserved cysteine through the conserved F or W. D genes are given only for firm matches. Expanded clones are given a class, and other clones once, few, many or no size at all.

abundance,v_gene,j_gene,d_gene,CDR3nt,CDR3aa
.,TRBV6-5,TRBJ2-7,.,.,CASRFSGTSGNEQFFGPTYEQYF
few,TRBV6-4,TRBJ2-2,.,TGTGCCAGCAGTGAGCGGGGTGGGACCGGGGAGCTGTTTTTT,CASSERGGTGELFF
few,TRBV6-1,TRBJ2-4,TRBD1,TGTGCCAGCAGTGCTAGGGGGCTCCGAGCCAAAGATATGCAGTACTTC,CASSARGLRAKDMQYF
.,TRBV6-1,TRBJ2-5,TRBD2,TGTGCCAGCACCTCGGGGGGAGCGGGAGCGGGTGGGGAGACCCAGTACTTC,CASTSGGAGAGGETQYF
.,TRBV6-1,TRBJ2-4,.,TGTGCCAGCAGGACGGGACCCCAGGCTATTCAGTACTTC,CASRTGPQAIQYF
many,TRBV24-1,TRBJ2-3,.,TGTGCCACCAGTGATCCGACAAGTCCCACAGATACGCAGTATTTT,CATSDPTSPTDTQYF
.,TRBV6-1,TRBJ1-4,.,TGTGCCAGCAGTGGCCCCAGGGGAGGTGGAGAAAAACTGTTTTTT,CASSGPRGGGEKLFF
.,TRBV21-1,TRBJ2-5,.,TGTGCCGCGTCTCGGGGCTGTGAGCCAAAAACACAGTACTTC,CAASRGCEPKTQYF
many,TRBV6-1,TRBJ1-5,.,TGTGCCAGCAGTGATGACTTCAATCAGCCCCAGCATTTT,CASSDDFNQPQHF
once,TRBV6-5,TRBJ2-4,.,TGTGCCAGCAGTTACGGGGGGATGGGCGCCAAAAATATTCAGTACTTC,CASSYGGMGAKNIQYF
few,TRBV27,TRBJ2-5,TRBD2,TGTGCCAGCAGCTCGCCTTCTCGGGCGGGGGAGCAAGAGACCCAGTACTTC,CASSSPSRAGEQETQYF
few,TRBV7-2,TRBJ2-1,.,TGTGCCAGCAGCTTACGCGACAAGTTGAATGAGCAGTTCTTC,CASSLRDKLNEQFF
.,TRBV6-1,TRBJ2-4,.,TGTGGCAGCAGGGACCGGGACCGAAACACTCAGTACTTC,CGSRDRDRNTQYF
many,TRBV10-1,TRBJ2-1,.,TGCGCCAGCAGTGAAGATATAGCGCCCTACAATGAGCAGTTCTTC,CASSEDIAPYNEQFF
.,TRBV25-1,TRBJ1-2,.,TGTGCCAGCAGTGACGCCAGGGCAGGGGGCTACACCTTC,CASSDARAGGYTF
few,TRBV7-2,TRBJ2-3,.,TGTGCCAGTGGGAGCTTGGGCACAGATACGCAGTATTTT,CASGSLGTDTQYF
.,TRBV6-1,TRBJ2-3,TRBD1,TGTGCCAGCAGTAAGGACAGGCAGACTAGCACAGATACGCAGTATTTT,CASSKDRQTSTDTQYF
.,TRBV7-8,TRBJ2-1,TRBD2,TGTGCCAGCAGCCCGTGGACTAGCGGGAGGGCGGAGAATGAGCAGTTCTTC,CASSPWTSGRAENEQFF
medium-sized,TRBV6-1,TRBJ1-2,TRBD1,TGTGCCAGCACGGACAGGGTCCATGGCTACACCTTC,CASTDRVHGYTF
.,TRBV6-2/TRBV6-3,TRBJ2-2,.,TGTGCCAGCAGTTACCGACCGAACACCGGGGAGCTGTTTTTT,CASSYRPNTGELFF
.,TRBV27,TRBJ2-5,TRBD2,TGTGCCAGCAGTTTGTCGACTAGCTTCCAAGAGACCCAGTACTTC,CASSLSTSFQETQYF
.,TRBV4-1,TRBJ2-4,TRBD2,TGCGCCAGCAGGCAAGCAGACGGGGGGGTGGGAGCCACAGATACGCAGTACTTC,CASRQADGGVGATDTQYF
.,TRBV6-5,TRBJ1-2,TRBD1,TGTGCCAGCAGTTACTTGACAGGGGGAGGCTATGGCTACACCTTC,CASSYLTGGGYGYTF
.,TRBV12-5,TRBJ2-4,TRBD1,TGTGCTAGTGGACAGGGGGCCAAAGACATCCAGTACTTC,CASGQGAKDIQYF
many,TRBV3-1,TRBJ2-2,.,TGTGCCAGCAGCCGGACAAGCAACACCGGGGAGCTGTTTTTT,CASSRTSNTGELFF